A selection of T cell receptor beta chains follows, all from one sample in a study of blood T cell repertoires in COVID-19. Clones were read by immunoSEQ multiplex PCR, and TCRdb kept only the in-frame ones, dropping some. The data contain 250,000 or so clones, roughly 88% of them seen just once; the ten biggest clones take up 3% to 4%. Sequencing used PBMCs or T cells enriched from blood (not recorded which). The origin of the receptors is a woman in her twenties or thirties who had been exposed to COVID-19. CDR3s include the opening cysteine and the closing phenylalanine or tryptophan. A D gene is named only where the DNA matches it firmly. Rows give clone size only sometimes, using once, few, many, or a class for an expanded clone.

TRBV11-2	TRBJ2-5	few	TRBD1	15	TGTGCCAGCAGCCCCGGGACAGCCTTCCAAGAGACCCAGTACTTC	CASSPGTAFQETQYF
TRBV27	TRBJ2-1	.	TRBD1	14	TGTGCCAGCAGGACAGGGGGGGGTAACAATGAGCAGTTCTTC	CASRTGGGNNEQFF
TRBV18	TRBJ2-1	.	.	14	TGTGCCAGCTCACTACAGGGTAGCTACAATGAGCAGTTCTTC	CASSLQGSYNEQFF
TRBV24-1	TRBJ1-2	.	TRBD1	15	TGTGCCACCAGTGATCGGTACAGGGGGGTCTATGGCTACACCTTC	CATSDRYRGVYGYTF
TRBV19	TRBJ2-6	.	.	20	TGTGCCAGTAGTATTAGTCCGGGGATACCATCCTCATACGGGGCCAACGTCCTGACTTTC	CASSISPGIPSSYGANVLTF
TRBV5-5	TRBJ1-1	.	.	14	TGTGCCAGCAGCTTCTCAGGGTTGAACACTGAAGCTTTCTTT	CASSFSGLNTEAFF
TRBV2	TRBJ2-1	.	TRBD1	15	TGTGCCAGTCAACCAGGGGGTCCTTCCTACAATGAGCAGTTCTTC	CASQPGGPSYNEQFF
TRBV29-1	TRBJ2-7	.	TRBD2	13	TGCAGCGCCGTAGCGGGAGGTCACTACGAGCAGTACTTC	CSAVAGGHYEQYF
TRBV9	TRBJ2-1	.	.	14	TGTGCCAGCAGCGTATTTGGAGGAGCCAATGAGCAGTTCTTC	CASSVFGGANEQFF
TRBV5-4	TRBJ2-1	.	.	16	TGTGCCAGCAGTCTCTTTCGGCCTAGTCCCTACAATGAGCAGTTCTTC	CASSLFRPSPYNEQFF
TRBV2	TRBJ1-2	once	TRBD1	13	TGTGCCAGCAGCGCATGGGACAGGGTTGGCTACACCTTC	CASSAWDRVGYTF
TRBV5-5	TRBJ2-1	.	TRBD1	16	TGTGCCAGCCGCCCTTTCACAGGGGGGCCCCACAATGAGCAGTTCTTC	CASRPFTGGPHNEQFF
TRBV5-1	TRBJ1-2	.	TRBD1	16	TGCGCCAGCAGCTCCGGACAGGGGATGTTAAACTATGGCTACACCTTC	CASSSGQGMLNYGYTF
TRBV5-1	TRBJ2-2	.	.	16	TGCGCCAGCAGCTTAAGAACGGAGGTCAAACAACGGGAGCTGTTTTTT	CASSLRTEVKQRELFF
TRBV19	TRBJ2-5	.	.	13	TGTGCCAGTAGTAGTAGATACCAAGAGACCCAGTACTTC	CASSSRYQETQYF
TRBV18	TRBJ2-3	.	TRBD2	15	TGTGCCAGCTCCCTTAGCGGGAGTAACCCAGATACGCAGTATTTT	CASSLSGSNPDTQYF
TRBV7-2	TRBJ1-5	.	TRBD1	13	TGTGCCAGCAGCCCTGACAGGGGGCAGCCCCAGCATTTT	CASSPDRGQPQHF
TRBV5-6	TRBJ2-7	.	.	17	TGTGCCAGCAGCTTGGTTGCCTCCAGGGGCGACACCTACGAGCAGTACTTC	CASSLVASRGDTYEQYF
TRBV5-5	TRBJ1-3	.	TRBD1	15	TGTGCCAGCAGCCGGGACAGGGCCTGGGGAAACACCATATATTTT	CASSRDRAWGNTIYF
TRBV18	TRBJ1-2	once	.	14	TGTGCCAGCTCACCCAATGGGGGGAACTATGGCTACACCTTC	CASSPNGGNYGYTF
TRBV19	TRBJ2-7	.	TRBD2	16	TGTGCCAGTAGTGTTCGAACTAGCGGGAGAGTCTACGAGCAGTACTTC	CASSVRTSGRVYEQYF
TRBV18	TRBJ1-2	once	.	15	TGTGCCAGCTCACCAATGGTGGACACCGAATCTGGCTACACCTTC	CASSPMVDTESGYTF
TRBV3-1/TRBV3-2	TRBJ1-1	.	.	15	TGTGCCAGCAGCCAAGTGTCAGTTTTGAACACTGAAGCTTTCTTT	CASSQVSVLNTEAFF
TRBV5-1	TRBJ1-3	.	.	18	TGCGCCAGCAGCTTGTTCGATGATGGGGAGAGCTCTGGAAACACCATATATTTT	CASSLFDDGESSGNTIYF
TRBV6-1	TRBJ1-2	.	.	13	TGTGCCAGCAGTGAAATCGGAGGCTATGGCTACACCTTC	CASSEIGGYGYTF
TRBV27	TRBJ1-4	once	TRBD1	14	TGTGCCAGCAGTTTATACAGGGGGGGTGAAAAACTGTTTTTT	CASSLYRGGEKLFF
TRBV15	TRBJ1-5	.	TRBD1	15	TGTGCCACCAGCGTCACAGGGGGAGTCAATCAGCCCCAGCATTTT	CATSVTGGVNQPQHF
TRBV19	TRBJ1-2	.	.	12	TGTGCCAGTAGTAGAGGCCAGAATGGCTACACCTTC	CASSRGQNGYTF
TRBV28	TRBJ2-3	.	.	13	TGTGCCAGCAGTTTACCTAGCCCAGATACGCAGTATTTT	CASSLPSPDTQYF
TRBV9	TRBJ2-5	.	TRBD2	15	TGTGCCAGCAGCGTAACTAGCGGGAGGCAAGAGACCCAGTACTTC	CASSVTSGRQETQYF
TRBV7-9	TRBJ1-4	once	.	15	TGTGCCAGCAGCTTGGTCACAGAACCTAATGAAAAACTGTTTTTT	CASSLVTEPNEKLFF
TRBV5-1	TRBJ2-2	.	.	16	TGCGCCAGCAGCTTGTCTCGCCAGCGGAACACCGGGGAGCTGTTTTTT	CASSLSRQRNTGELFF
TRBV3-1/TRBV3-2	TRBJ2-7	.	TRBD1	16	TGTGCCAGCAGCCAGCGGGGGGACAGGGGGATCTACGAGCAGTACTTC	CASSQRGDRGIYEQYF
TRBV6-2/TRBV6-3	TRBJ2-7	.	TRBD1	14	TGTGCCAGCAGTACCCGACAGGGATTCTACGAGCAGTACTTC	CASSTRQGFYEQYF
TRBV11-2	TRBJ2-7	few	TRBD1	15	TGTGCCAGCAGCTTAGATGGGGGGACAGGGGACGAGCAGTACTTC	CASSLDGGTGDEQYF
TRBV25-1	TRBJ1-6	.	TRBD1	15	TGTGCCAGCAGTGGACAGGGGGGAAATAATTCACCCCTCCACTTT	CASSGQGGNNSPLHF
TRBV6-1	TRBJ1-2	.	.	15	TGTGCCAGCAGTGAAACAGGTCTAGCTAACTATGGCTACACCTTC	CASSETGLANYGYTF
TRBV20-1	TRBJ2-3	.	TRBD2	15	TGCAGTGCTAGTGGGACTAGCGGACTCACAGATACGCAGTATTTT	CSASGTSGLTDTQYF
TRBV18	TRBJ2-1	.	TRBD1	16	TGTGCCAGCTCACCCGCCGGGACAGGGGGCTGGCATGAGCAGTTCTTC	CASSPAGTGGWHEQFF
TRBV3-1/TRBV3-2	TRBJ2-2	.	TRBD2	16	TGTGCCAGCAGCCAATTGACTAGCGGGAAAGCCGGGGAGCTGTTTTTT	CASSQLTSGKAGELFF
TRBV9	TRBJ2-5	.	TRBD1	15	TGTGCCAGCAGCGTAGGGGACAGGCCGGGGGAGACCCAGTACTTC	CASSVGDRPGETQYF